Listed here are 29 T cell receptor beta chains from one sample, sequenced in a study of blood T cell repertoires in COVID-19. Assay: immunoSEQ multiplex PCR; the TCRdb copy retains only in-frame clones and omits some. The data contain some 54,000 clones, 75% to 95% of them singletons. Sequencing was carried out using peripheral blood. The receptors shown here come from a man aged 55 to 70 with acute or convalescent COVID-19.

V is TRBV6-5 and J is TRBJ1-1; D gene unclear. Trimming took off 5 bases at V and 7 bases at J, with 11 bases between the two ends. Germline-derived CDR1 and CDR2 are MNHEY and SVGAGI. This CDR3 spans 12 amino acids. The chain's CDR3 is CASSRLEGEAFF. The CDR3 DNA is TGTGCCAGCAGTCGGTTAGAGGGTGAAGCTTTCTTT.

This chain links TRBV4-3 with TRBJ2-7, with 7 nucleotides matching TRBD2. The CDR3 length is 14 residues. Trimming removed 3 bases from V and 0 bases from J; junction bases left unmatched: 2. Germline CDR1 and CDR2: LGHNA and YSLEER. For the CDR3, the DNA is TGCGCCAGCAGCCAGGCTAGCGGCTCCTACGAGCAGTACTTC. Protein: CASSQASGSYEQYF.

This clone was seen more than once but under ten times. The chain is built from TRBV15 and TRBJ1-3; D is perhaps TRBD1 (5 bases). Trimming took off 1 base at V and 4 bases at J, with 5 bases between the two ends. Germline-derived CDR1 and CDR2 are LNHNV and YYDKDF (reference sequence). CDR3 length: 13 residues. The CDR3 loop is CATSRGQGNTIYF. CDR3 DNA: TGTGCCACCAGCAGAGGACAGGGAAACACCATATATTTT.

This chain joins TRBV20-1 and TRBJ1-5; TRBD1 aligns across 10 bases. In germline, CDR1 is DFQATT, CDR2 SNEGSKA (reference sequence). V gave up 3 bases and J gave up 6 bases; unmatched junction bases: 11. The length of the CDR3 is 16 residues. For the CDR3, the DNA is TGCAGTGCTAGTCGACCGGGACAGGGGTTTTTTCAGCCCCAGCATTTT. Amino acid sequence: CSASRPGQGFFQPQHF.

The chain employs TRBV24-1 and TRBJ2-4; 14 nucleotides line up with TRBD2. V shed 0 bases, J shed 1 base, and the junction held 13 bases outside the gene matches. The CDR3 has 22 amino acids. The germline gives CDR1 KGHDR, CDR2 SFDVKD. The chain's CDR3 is CATSDLEGLAGGREVAKNIQYF. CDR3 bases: TGTGCCACCAGTGATTTGGAAGGACTAGCGGGAGGTCGTGAGGTGGCCAAAAACATTCAGTACTTC.

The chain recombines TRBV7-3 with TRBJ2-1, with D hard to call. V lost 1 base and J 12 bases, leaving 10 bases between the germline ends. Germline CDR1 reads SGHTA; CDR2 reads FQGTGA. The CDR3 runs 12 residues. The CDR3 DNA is TGTGCCAGCAGCTTAAGCTTTTCGGGGCAGTTCTTC. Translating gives CASSLSFSGQFF.

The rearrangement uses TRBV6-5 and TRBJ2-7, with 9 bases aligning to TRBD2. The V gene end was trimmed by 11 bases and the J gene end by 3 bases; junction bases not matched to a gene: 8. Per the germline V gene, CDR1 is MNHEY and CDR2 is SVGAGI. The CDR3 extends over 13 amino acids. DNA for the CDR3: TGTGCCGTGGCCGGGACTAGCAACTACGAGCAGTACTTC. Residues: CAVAGTSNYEQYF.

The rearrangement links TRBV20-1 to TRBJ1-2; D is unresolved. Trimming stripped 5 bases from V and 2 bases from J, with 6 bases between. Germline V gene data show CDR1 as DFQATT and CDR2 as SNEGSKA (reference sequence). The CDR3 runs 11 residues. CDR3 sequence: CSALRNYGYTF. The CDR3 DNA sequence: TGCAGTGCTCTAAGAAACTATGGCTACACCTTC.

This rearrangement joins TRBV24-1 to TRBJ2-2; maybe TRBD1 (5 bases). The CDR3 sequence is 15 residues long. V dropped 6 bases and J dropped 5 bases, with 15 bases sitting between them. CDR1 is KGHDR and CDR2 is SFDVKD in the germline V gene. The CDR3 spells CATSLSQGHTGELFF. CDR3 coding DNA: TGTGCCACCAGTCTCAGCCAGGGCCATACCGGGGAGCTGTTTTTT.

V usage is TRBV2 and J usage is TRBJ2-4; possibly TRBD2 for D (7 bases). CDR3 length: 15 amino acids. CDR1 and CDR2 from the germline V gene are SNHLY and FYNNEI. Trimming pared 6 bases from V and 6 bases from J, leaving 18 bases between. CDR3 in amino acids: CASSPLGGRGNIQYF. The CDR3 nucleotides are TGTGCCAGCAGCCCCCTGGGGGGGCGCGGAAACATTCAGTACTTC.

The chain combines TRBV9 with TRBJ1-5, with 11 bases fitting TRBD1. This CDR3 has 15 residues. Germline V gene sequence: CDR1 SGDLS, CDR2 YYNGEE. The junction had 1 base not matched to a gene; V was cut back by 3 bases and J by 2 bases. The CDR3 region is CASSGTGGGNQPQHF. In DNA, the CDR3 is TGTGCCAGCAGCGGGACAGGGGGCGGCAATCAGCCCCAGCATTTT.

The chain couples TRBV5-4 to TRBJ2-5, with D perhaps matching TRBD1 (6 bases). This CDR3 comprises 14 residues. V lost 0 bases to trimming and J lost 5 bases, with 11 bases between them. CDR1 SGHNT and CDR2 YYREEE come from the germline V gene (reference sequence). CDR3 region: CASSLGGQGETQYF. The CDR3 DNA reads TGTGCCAGCAGCTTGGGGGGTCAGGGGGAGACCCAGTACTTC.

CDR3 loop: CASSLARQGVSYEQYF. Written as DNA, the CDR3 is TGCGCCAGCAGCTTGGCCCGACAGGGAGTGTCCTACGAGCAGTACTTC. V and J are TRBV5-1 and TRBJ2-7; the match to TRBD1 covers 7 bases. Germline CDR1 reads SGHRS; CDR2 reads YFSETQ. The length of the CDR3 is 16 residues. V shed 0 bases and J 1 base; nucleotides not matched to a gene: 7.

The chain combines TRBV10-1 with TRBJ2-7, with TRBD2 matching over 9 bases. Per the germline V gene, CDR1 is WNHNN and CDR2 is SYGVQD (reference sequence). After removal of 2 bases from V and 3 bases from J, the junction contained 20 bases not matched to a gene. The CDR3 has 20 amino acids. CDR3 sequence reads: CASSEGFSGSNSPLFYEQYF. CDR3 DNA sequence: TGCGCCAGCAGTGAGGGTTTTAGCGGGAGTAATTCCCCCCTCTTCTACGAGCAGTACTTC.

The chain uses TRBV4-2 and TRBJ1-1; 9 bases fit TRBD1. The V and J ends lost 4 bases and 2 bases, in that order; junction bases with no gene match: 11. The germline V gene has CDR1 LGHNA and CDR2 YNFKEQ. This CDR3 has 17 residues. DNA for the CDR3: TGTGCCAGCAGCCTTAGGGTGGGGGACAGGGCTAACACTGAAGCTTTCTTT. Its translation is CASSLRVGDRANTEAFF.

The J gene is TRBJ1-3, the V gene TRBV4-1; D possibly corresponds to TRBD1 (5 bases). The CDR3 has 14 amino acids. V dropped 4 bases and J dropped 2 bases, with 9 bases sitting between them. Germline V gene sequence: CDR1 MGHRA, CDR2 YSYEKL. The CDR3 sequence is CASSPWGAGNTIYF. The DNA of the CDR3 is TGCGCCAGCAGCCCTTGGGGGGCTGGAAACACCATATATTTT.

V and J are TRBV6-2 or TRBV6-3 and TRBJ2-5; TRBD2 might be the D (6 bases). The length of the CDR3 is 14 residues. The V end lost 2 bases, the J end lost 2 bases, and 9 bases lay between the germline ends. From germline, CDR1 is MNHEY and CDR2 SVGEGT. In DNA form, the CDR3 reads TGTGCCAGCAGTTACGTGGCGGGACAAGAGACCCAGTACTTC. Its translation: CASSYVAGQETQYF.

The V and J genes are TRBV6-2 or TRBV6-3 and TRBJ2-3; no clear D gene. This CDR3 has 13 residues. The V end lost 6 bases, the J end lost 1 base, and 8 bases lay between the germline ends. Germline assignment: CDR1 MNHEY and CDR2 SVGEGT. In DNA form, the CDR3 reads TGTGCCAGCAGCCCAGGAGGCACAGATACGCAGTATTTT. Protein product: CASSPGGTDTQYF.

CDR3 residues: CASMRRDSSYNEQFF. In DNA form, the CDR3 reads TGTGCCAGTATGCGGCGGGACAGCTCCTACAATGAGCAGTTCTTC. The V call is TRBV19, the J call TRBJ2-1, with a tentative D call TRBD1 (7 bases). The CDR3 loop spans 15 amino acids. The germline gives CDR1 LNHDA, CDR2 SQIVND (reference sequence). Between the trimmed V and J ends, which lost 7 bases and 0 bases, there was a span of 13 bases.

This chain's CDR3 is CASTTTGPSAIYEQYF. CDR3 nucleotides: TGTGCCAGCACCACAACGGGTCCTAGCGCGATCTACGAGCAGTACTTC. The V and J genes are TRBV27 and TRBJ2-7, with TRBD2 as a possible D gene (6 bases). CDR1 and CDR2 (germline): MNHEY, SMNVEV (reference sequence). V dropped 7 bases and J dropped 3 bases, with 22 bases sitting between them. The CDR3 spans 16 residues.

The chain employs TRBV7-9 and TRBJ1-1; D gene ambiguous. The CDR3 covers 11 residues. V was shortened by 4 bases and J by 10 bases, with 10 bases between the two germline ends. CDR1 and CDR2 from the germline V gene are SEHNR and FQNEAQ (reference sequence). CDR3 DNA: TGTGCCAGCAGCTCACTCGAGGTAGCTTTCTTT. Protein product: CASSSLEVAFF.

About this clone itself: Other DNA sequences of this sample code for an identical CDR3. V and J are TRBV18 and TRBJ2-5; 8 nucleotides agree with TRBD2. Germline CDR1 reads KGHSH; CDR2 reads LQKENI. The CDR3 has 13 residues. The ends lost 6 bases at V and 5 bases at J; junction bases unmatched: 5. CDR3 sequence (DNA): TGTGCCAGCTCCCCCGGGAGGGCGGAGACCCAGTACTTC. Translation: CASSPGRAETQYF. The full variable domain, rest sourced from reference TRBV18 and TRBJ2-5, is NAGVMQNPRHLVRRRGQEARLRCSPMKGHSHVYWYRQLPEEGLKFMVYLQKENIIDESGMPKERFSAEFPKEGPSILRIQQVVRGDSAAYFCASSPGRAETQYFGPGTRLLVL.

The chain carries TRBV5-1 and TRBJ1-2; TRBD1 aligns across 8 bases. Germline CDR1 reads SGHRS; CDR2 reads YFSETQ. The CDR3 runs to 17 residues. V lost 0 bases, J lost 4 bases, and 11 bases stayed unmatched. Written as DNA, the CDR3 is TGCGCCAGCAGCTTGGTGACAGGGGAAGTCTATGGCTATGGCTACACCTTC. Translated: CASSLVTGEVYGYGYTF. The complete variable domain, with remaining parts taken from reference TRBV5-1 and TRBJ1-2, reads KAGVTQTPRYLIKTRGQQVTLSCSPISGHRSVSWYQQTPGQGLQFLFEYFSETQRNKGNFPGRFSGRQFSNSRSEMNVSTLELGDSALYLCASSLVTGEVYGYGYTFGSGTRLTVV.

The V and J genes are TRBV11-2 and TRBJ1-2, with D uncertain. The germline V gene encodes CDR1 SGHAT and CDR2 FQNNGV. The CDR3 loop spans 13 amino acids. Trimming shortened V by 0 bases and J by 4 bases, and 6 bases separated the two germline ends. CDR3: CASSLDPTYGYTF. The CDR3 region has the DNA TGTGCCAGCAGCTTAGACCCTACCTATGGCTACACCTTC.

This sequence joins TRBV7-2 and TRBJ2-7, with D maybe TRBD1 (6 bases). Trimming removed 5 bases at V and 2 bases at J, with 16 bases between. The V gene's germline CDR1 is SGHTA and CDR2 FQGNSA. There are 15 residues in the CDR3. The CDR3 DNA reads TGTGCCAGCAGCCCATTTACAGGGACGCCCTACGAGCAGTACTTC. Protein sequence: CASSPFTGTPYEQYF.

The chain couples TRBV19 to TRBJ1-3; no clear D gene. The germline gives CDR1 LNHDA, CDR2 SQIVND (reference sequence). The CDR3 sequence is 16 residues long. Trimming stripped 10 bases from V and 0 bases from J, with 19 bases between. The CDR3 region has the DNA TGTGCCACGAGAGCGGGAGGTCGAGTCTCTGGAAACACCATATATTTT. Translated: CATRAGGRVSGNTIYF.

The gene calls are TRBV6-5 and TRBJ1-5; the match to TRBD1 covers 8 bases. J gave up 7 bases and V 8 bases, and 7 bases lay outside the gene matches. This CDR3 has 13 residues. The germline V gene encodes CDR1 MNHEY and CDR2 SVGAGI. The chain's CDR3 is CASQIQGGQPQHF. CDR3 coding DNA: TGTGCCAGCCAGATACAGGGGGGCCAGCCCCAGCATTTT.

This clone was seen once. CDR3 sequence reads: CASSYSGAWGYTF. CDR3 DNA: TGTGCCAGCAGTTACTCTGGGGCTTGGGGCTACACCTTC. The V call is TRBV6-2 or TRBV6-3, the J call TRBJ1-2, with D possibly being TRBD1 (5 bases). The V end lost 0 bases, the J end lost 8 bases, and 10 bases lay between the germline ends. Germline values: CDR1 MNHEY, CDR2 SVGEGT. This CDR3 spans 13 amino acids.

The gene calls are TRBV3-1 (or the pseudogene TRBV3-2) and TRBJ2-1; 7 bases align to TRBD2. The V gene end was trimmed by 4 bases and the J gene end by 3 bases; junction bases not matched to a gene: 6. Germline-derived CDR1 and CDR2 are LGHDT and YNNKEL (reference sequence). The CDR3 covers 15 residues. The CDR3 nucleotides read TGTGCCAGCAGCCCCCGGGACTACCTCTACAATGAGCAGTTCTTC. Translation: CASSPRDYLYNEQFF.